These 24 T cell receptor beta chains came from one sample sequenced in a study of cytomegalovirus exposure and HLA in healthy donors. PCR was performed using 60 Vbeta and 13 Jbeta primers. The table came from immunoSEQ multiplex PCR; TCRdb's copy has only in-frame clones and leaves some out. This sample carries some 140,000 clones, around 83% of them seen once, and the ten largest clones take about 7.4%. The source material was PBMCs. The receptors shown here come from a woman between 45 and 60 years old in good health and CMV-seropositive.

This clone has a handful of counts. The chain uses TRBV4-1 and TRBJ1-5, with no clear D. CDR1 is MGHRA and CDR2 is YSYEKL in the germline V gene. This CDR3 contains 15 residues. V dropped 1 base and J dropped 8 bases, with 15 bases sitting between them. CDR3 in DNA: TGCGCCAGCAGCCAAGGCCGGGGAGGGCTCGAGCCCCAGCATTTT. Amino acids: CASSQGRGGLEPQHF.

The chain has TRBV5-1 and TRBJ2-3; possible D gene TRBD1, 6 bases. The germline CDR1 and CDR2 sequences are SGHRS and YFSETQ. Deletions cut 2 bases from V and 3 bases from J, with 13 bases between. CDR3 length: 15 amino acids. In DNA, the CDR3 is TGCGCCAGCAGCTTAGGGGGTAGTCGAACAGATACGCAGTATTTT. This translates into CASSLGGSRTDTQYF. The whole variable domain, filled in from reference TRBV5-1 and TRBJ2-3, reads KAGVTQTPRYLIKTRGQQVTLSCSPISGHRSVSWYQQTPGQGLQFLFEYFSETQRNKGNFPGRFSGRQFSNSRSEMNVSTLELGDSALYLCASSLGGSRTDTQYFGPGTRLTVL.

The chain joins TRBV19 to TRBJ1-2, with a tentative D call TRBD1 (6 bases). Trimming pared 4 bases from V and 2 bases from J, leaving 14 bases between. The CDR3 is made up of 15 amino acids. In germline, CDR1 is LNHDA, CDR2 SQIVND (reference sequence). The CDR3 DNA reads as TGTGCCAGTAGTACTCGACAGGCCATGAACTATGGCTACACCTTC. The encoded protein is CASSTRQAMNYGYTF.

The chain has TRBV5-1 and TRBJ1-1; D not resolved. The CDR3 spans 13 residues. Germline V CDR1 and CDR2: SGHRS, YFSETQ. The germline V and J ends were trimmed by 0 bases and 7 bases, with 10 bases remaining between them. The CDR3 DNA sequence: TGCGCCAGCAGCTTGGAGCGCTTGGGTGAAGCTTTCTTT. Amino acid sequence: CASSLERLGEAFF.

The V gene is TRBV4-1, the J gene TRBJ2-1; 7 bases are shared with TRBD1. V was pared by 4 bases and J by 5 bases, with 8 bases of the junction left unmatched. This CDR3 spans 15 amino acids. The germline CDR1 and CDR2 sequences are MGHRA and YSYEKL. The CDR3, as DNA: TGCGCCAGCAGCCGGGCAGGGGGTCGGAACAATGAGCAGTTCTTC. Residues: CASSRAGGRNNEQFF.

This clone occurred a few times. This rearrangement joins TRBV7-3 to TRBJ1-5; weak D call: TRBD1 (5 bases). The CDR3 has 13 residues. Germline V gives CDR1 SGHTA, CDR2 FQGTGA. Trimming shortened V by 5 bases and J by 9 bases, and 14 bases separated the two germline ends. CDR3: CASSIDSLGPQHF. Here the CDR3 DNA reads TGTGCCAGCAGCATAGACAGTCTAGGGCCCCAGCATTTT. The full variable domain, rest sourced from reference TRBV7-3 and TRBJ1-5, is GAGVSQTPSNKVTEKGKYVELRCDPISGHTALYWYRQSLGQGPEFLIYFQGTGAADDSGLPNDRFFAVRPEGSVSTLKIQRTERGDSAVYLCASSIDSLGPQHFGDGTRLSIL.

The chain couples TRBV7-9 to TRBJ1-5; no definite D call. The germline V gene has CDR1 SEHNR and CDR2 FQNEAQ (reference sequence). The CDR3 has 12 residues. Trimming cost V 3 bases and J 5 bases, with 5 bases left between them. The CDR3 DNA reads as TGTGCCAGCAGCTTCCTTGATCAGCCCCAGCATTTT. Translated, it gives CASSFLDQPQHF.

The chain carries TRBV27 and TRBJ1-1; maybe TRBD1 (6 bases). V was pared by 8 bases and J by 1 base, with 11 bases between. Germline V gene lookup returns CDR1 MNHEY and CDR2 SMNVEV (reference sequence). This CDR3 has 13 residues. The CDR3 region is CASGDTANTEAFF. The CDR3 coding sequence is TGTGCCAGCGGGGACACCGCGAACACTGAAGCTTTCTTT.

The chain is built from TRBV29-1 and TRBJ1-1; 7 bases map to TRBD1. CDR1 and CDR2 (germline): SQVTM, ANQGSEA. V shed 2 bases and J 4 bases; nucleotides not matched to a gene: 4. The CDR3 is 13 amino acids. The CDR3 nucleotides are TGCAGCGTTGAAAGGGACAGAAGCACTGAAGCTTTCTTT. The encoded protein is CSVERDRSTEAFF.

This CDR3 reads CASSLTGGYDGYTF. The CDR3 nucleotides are TGTGCCAGCAGCCTGACAGGGGGCTACGATGGCTACACCTTC. The J gene is TRBJ1-2, the V gene TRBV28; 10 positions agree with TRBD1. CDR1 and CDR2 (germline): MDHEN, SYDVKM. The CDR3 has 14 amino acids. J gave up 6 bases and V 6 bases, and 7 bases lay outside the gene matches.

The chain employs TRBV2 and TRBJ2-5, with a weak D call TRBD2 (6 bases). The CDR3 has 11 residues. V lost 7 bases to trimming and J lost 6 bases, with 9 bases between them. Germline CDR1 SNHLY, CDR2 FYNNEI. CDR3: CASTGVKTQYF. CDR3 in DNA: TGTGCCAGCACGGGGGTGAAGACCCAGTACTTC.

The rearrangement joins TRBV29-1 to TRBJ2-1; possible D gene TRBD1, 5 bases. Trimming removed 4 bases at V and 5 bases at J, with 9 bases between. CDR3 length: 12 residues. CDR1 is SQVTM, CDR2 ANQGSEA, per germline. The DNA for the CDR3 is TGCAGCGTTGGGGGCCCCAACAATGAGCAGTTCTTC. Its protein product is CSVGGPNNEQFF.

In DNA form, the CDR3 reads TGTGCCAGCATCCAGGGATACGAGCAGTACTTC. Its protein is CASIQGYEQYF. The chain couples TRBV2 to TRBJ2-7, with D possibly matching TRBD1 (5 bases). V lost 7 bases, J lost 4 bases, and 8 bases lay in between. CDR3 length equals 11 residues. Germline CDR1 SNHLY, CDR2 FYNNEI.

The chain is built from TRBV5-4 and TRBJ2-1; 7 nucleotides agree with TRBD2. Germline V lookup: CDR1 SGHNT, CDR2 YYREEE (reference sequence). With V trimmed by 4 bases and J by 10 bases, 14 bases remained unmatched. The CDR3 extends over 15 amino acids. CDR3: CASSKERASGDEQFF. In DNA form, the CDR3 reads TGTGCCAGCAGCAAAGAAAGGGCTAGCGGAGACGAGCAGTTCTTC.

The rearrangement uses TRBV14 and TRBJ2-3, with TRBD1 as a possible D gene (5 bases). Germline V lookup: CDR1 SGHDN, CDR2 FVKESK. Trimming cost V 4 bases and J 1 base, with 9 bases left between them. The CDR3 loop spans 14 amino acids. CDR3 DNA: TGTGCCAGCAGCCTCGGACACCGCACAGATACGCAGTATTTT. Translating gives CASSLGHRTDTQYF.

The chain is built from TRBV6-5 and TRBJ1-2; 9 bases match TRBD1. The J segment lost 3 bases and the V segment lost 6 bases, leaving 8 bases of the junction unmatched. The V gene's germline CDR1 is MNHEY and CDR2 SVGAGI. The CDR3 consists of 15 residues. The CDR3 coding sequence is TGTGCCAGCAGCCTGAGGGACAGGGTCTACTATGGCTACACCTTC. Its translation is CASSLRDRVYYGYTF.

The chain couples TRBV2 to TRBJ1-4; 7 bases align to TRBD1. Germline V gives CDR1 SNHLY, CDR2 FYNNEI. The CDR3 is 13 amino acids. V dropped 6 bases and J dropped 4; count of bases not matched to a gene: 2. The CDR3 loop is CASRQGNNEKLFF. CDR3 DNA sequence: TGTGCCAGCAGACAGGGGAATAATGAAAAACTGTTTTTT.

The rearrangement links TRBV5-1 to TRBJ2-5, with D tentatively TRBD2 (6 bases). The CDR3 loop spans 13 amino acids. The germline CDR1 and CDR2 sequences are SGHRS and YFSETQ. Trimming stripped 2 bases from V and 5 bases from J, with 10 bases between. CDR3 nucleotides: TGCGCCAGCAGCTTTCTTGCGGGGGAGACCCAGTACTTC. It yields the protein CASSFLAGETQYF.

CDR3 DNA: TGTGCCAGCAGCTGGGCCGAATCTAGCACAGATACGCAGTATTTT. Encoded protein: CASSWAESSTDTQYF. The chain uses TRBV7-9 and TRBJ2-3; D remains ambiguous. Germline CDR1 is SEHNR and CDR2 is FQNEAQ (reference sequence). Trimming took off 4 bases at V and 0 bases at J, with 11 bases between the two ends. The CDR3 extends over 15 amino acids.

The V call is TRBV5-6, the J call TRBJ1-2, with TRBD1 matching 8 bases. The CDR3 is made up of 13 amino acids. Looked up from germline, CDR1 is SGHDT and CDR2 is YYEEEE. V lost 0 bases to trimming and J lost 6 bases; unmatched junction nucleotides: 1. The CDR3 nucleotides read TGTGCCAGCAGCTTGGACAGGGGGGATGGCTACACCTTC. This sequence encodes CASSLDRGDGYTF.

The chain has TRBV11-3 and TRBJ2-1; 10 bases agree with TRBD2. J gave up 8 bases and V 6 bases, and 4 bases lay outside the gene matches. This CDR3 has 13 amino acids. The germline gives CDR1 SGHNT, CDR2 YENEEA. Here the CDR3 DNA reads TGTGCCAGCAGGGAGGGGACTAGCGATGAGCAGTTCTTC. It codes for CASREGTSDEQFF.

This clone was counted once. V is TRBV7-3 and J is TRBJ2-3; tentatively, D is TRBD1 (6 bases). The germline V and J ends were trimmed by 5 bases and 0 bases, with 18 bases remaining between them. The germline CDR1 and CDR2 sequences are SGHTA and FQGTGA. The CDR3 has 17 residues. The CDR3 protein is CASSRKKYRASTDTQYF. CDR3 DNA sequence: TGTGCCAGCAGCCGAAAAAAATACAGGGCCAGCACAGATACGCAGTATTTT. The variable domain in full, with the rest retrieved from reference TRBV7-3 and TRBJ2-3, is GAGVSQTPSNKVTEKGKYVELRCDPISGHTALYWYRQSLGQGPEFLIYFQGTGAADDSGLPNDRFFAVRPEGSVSTLKIQRTERGDSAVYLCASSRKKYRASTDTQYFGPGTRLTVL.

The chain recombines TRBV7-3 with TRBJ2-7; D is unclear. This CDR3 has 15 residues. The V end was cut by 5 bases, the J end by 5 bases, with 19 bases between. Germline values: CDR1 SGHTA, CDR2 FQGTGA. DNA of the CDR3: TGTGCCAGCAGCCGATTTCCGAACTCCTACGACGAGCAGTACTTC. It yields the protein CASSRFPNSYDEQYF.

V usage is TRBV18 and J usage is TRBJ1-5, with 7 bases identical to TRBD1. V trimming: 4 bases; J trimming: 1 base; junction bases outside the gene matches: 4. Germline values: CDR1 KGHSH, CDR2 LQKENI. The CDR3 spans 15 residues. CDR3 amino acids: CASSLQQGSNQPQHF. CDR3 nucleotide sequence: TGTGCCAGCTCACTACAACAGGGGAGCAATCAGCCCCAGCATTTT.